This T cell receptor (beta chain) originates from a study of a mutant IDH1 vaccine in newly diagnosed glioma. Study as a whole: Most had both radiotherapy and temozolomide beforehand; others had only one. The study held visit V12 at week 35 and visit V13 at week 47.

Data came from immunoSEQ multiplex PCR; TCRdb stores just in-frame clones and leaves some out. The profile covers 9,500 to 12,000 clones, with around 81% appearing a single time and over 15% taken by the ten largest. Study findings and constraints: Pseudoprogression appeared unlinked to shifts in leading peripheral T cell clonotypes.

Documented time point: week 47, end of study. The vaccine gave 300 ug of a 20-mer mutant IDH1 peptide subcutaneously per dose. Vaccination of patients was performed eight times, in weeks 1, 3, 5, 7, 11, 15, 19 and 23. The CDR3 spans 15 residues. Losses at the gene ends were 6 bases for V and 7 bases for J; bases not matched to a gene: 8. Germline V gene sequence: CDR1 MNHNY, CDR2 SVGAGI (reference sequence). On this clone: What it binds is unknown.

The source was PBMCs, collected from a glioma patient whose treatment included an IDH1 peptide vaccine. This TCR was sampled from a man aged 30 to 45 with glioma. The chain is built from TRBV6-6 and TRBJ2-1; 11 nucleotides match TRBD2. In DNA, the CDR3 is TGTGCCAGCAGCTTAGCGGGAGGGAGGGTAAATGAGCAGTTCTTC. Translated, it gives CASSLAGGRVNEQFF.